The 26 T cell receptor beta chains listed next were all sequenced from one sample in a study of CD8 T cells in Susac syndrome. It was with random hexamers that about 0.45 to 1 ug RNA was reverse transcribed. TCRdb recomputed calls from the immunoSEQ multiplex PCR reads with MiXCR, one row per CDR3 protein. The data hold some 200,000 distinct CDR3 sequences, with more than 90% observed a single time. The sample comprised CD4+ T cells from PBMCs. The receptors here all came from a human donor with Susac syndrome.

The chain joins TRBV6-4 to TRBJ2-1; D is undetermined. This CDR3 comprises 14 residues. V was shortened by 3 bases and J by 4 bases, with 10 bases between the two germline ends. The germline V gene has CDR1 MRHNA and CDR2 SNTAGT. The CDR3 region is CASSESSRYNEQFF. The CDR3 DNA follows: TGTGCCAGCAGTGAAAGTAGCCGTTACAATGAGCAGTTCTTC.

V is TRBV3-1 and J is TRBJ1-1; D gene unclear. The CDR3 has 16 amino acids. Germline assignment: CDR1 LGHDT and CDR2 YNNKEL (reference sequence). V was trimmed by 2 bases and J by 1 base, leaving 14 bases between them. The CDR3, as DNA: TGTGCCAGCAGCCAAACTCCACGGCTTACGAACACTGAAGCTTTCTTT. Protein: CASSQTPRLTNTEAFF.

The chain combines TRBV5-4 with TRBJ2-7; 8 nucleotides agree with TRBD2. J was trimmed by 5 bases and V by 1 base; bases with no gene match: 8. The CDR3 runs 15 residues. Germline V gene sequence: CDR1 SGHNT, CDR2 YYREEE (reference sequence). CDR3 region: CASSLRTSGSDEQYF. The CDR3, as DNA: TGTGCCAGCAGCTTGCGTACTAGCGGTAGTGACGAGCAGTACTTC.

The chain employs TRBV29-1 and TRBJ1-2; the D gene is possibly TRBD1 (6 bases). V lost 2 bases and J 8 bases, leaving 6 bases between the germline ends. The CDR3 has 10 amino acids. Germline loops: CDR1 SQVTM, CDR2 ANQGSEA. The CDR3 region has the DNA TGCAGCGTTGAAAGGGGGGGCTACACCTTC. Its protein product is CSVERGGYTF.

This clonotype showed up just once. The chain links TRBV6-6 to TRBJ2-1; the D is unclear. The ends were cut back, 2 bases at V and 6 bases at J, with 8 bases in the middle. CDR1 MNHNY and CDR2 SVGAGI come from the germline V gene (reference sequence). This CDR3 comprises 13 residues. CDR3 amino acids: CASSYPTSNEQFF. CDR3 nucleotides: TGTGCCAGCAGTTACCCGACGAGCAATGAGCAGTTCTTC.

The chain carries TRBV30 and TRBJ2-1, with TRBD2 matching 14 bases. The CDR3 runs to 12 residues. The ends lost 5 bases at V and 10 bases at J; junction bases unmatched: 1. CDR1 and CDR2 (germline): GTSNPN, SVGIG (reference sequence). The CDR3 here is CAWGTSGGEQFF. For the CDR3, the DNA is TGTGCCTGGGGGACTAGCGGGGGAGAGCAGTTCTTC.

The chain combines TRBV27 with TRBJ2-1, with D uncertain. Trimming left V 11 bases short and J 0 bases short, with 20 bases between. This CDR3 region has 16 residues. CDR1 and CDR2 (germline): MNHEY, SMNVEV (reference sequence). The CDR3 region is CASSRRSPSSYNEQFF. The CDR3 DNA follows: TGTGCCTCTTCGCGGCGAAGTCCAAGCTCCTACAATGAGCAGTTCTTC.

The chain is built from TRBV20-1 and TRBJ1-2; a possible D gene is TRBD1 (5 bases). V was cut by 0 bases and J by 6 bases, with 11 bases left in between. Germline V gene lookup returns CDR1 DFQATT and CDR2 SNEGSKA (reference sequence). CDR3 length equals 13 residues. Written as DNA, the CDR3 is TGCAGTGCTAGAGATTCCGGGACGGATGGCTACACCTTC. Its protein is CSARDSGTDGYTF.

This sequence joins TRBV6-2 or TRBV6-3 and TRBJ2-3; D call uncertain. The CDR3 length is 13 residues. In germline, CDR1 is MNHEY, CDR2 SVGEGT. V was pared by 5 bases and J by 2 bases, with 8 bases between. This chain's CDR3 is CASSPRLTDTQYF. DNA for the CDR3: TGTGCCAGCAGTCCTAGACTCACAGATACGCAGTATTTT.

The chain couples TRBV5-1 to TRBJ2-3; 8 bases map to TRBD2. The germline V gene encodes CDR1 SGHRS and CDR2 YFSETQ. J was trimmed by 0 bases and V by 3 bases; bases with no gene match: 12. This CDR3 comprises 18 residues. Here the CDR3 reads CASSSQPRAGASTDTQYF. The CDR3 nucleotides are TGCGCCAGCAGCTCCCAGCCACGAGCGGGGGCCAGCACAGATACGCAGTATTTT.

This chain connects TRBV12-5 to TRBJ2-3; maybe TRBD1 (5 bases). Trimming removed 7 bases at V and 6 bases at J, with 17 bases between. Germline lookup yields CDR1 LGHNT and CDR2 FRNRAP. This CDR3 is 14 amino acids long. The CDR3 nucleotides are TGTGCTAGTGCTTTAGGGCCAGGGTTCGATACGCAGTATTTT. As protein: CASALGPGFDTQYF.

The V call is TRBV5-1, the J call TRBJ1-1; no definite D call. Germline V lookup: CDR1 SGHRS, CDR2 YFSETQ. The CDR3 covers 14 residues. Trimming left V 3 bases short and J 0 bases short, with 9 bases between. CDR3 nucleotides: TGCGCCAGCAGCTCAGGCAGCGTGAACACTGAAGCTTTCTTT. The encoded protein is CASSSGSVNTEAFF. Full variable domain (remainder filled in from reference TRBV5-1 and TRBJ1-1): KAGVTQTPRYLIKTRGQQVTLSCSPISGHRSVSWYQQTPGQGLQFLFEYFSETQRNKGNFPGRFSGRQFSNSRSEMNVSTLELGDSALYLCASSSGSVNTEAFFGQGTRLTVV.

V is TRBV5-6 and J is TRBJ2-7, with D tentatively TRBD2 (6 bases). V was clipped by 1 base and J by 5 bases, with 19 bases between them. The CDR3 covers 16 residues. In germline, CDR1 is SGHDT, CDR2 YYEEEE. Here the CDR3 reads CASSLYWRDGSHEQYF. In DNA form, the CDR3 reads TGTGCCAGCAGCTTGTATTGGAGGGACGGGAGCCACGAGCAGTACTTC.

The chain has TRBV12-3 or TRBV12-4 and TRBJ1-3; maybe TRBD1 (5 bases). CDR3 length equals 14 residues. Trimming removed 3 bases from V and 7 bases from J, with 13 bases in between. This CDR3 is CASSFRGTGNTIYF. CDR3 DNA sequence: TGTGCCAGCAGTTTTCGGGGGACCGGGAACACCATATATTTT.

This chain uses TRBV5-4 with TRBJ2-1; TRBD1 matches 10 bases. Unmatched junction bases numbered 9, after V lost 5 bases and J lost 1 base. Germline-derived CDR1 and CDR2 are SGHNT and YYREEE (reference sequence). This CDR3 has 17 amino acids. The CDR3 DNA reads as TGTGCCAGCAGTTCGACAGGGGGCTGGGGGTCCTACAATGAGCAGTTCTTC. Its protein product is CASSSTGGWGSYNEQFF.

The J gene is TRBJ2-5, the V gene TRBV5-6; D not resolved. V gave up 2 bases and J gave up 7 bases, with 9 bases separating them. CDR1 and CDR2 from the germline V gene are SGHDT and YYEEEE. The CDR3 spans 12 residues. For the CDR3, the DNA is TGTGCCAGCAGCTTCCCGACGGGGACCCAGTACTTC. This sequence encodes CASSFPTGTQYF.

The J gene is TRBJ1-4, the V gene TRBV11-1; possible D gene TRBD1, 5 bases. Trimming took 4 bases from V and 8 from J, leaving 14 bases between them. Per germline, CDR1 SGHAT and CDR2 FQDESV (reference sequence). The CDR3 spans 14 residues. Written as DNA, the CDR3 is TGTGCCAGCAGCTATGACAGCGTTAACGAAAAACTGTTTTTT. It yields the protein CASSYDSVNEKLFF.

This chain joins TRBV19 and TRBJ2-4; D not resolved. This CDR3 region has 16 residues. Germline V gives CDR1 LNHDA, CDR2 SQIVND (reference sequence). Trimming left V 0 bases short and J 0 bases short, with 9 bases between. CDR3: CASSIEGQLAKNIQYF. CDR3 DNA sequence: TGTGCCAGTAGTATAGAGGGCCAGCTAGCCAAAAACATTCAGTACTTC.

This chain connects TRBV7-9 to TRBJ2-3, with TRBD1 as a possible D gene (6 bases). Trimming took off 4 bases at V and 3 bases at J, with 20 bases between the two ends. The germline V gene encodes CDR1 SEHNR and CDR2 FQNEAQ (reference sequence). The CDR3 totals 17 residues. The CDR3 region is CASSSQQGFRETDTQYF. Written as DNA, the CDR3 is TGTGCCAGCAGCTCGCAACAGGGATTTCGAGAAACAGATACGCAGTATTTT.

This rearrangement joins TRBV12-3 or TRBV12-4 to TRBJ1-1; no definite D call. The V end was cut by 1 base, the J end by 4 bases, with 7 bases between. CDR3 length: 13 residues. CDR3 sequence reads: CASSLGLGTEAFF. The CDR3 DNA reads TGTGCCAGCAGTTTAGGGCTGGGCACTGAAGCTTTCTTT.

The chain recombines TRBV12-3 or TRBV12-4 with TRBJ1-6; 8 nucleotides agree with TRBD1. The CDR3 loop spans 14 amino acids. Losses at the gene ends were 6 bases for V and 9 bases for J; bases not matched to a gene: 7. This chain's CDR3 is CASSQGQGGSPLHF. The CDR3, as DNA: TGTGCCAGCAGCCAAGGACAGGGAGGTTCACCCCTCCACTTT.

J is TRBJ2-5 and V is TRBV5-6; possibly TRBD1 or TRBD2 for D (5 bases each). The CDR3 has 14 residues. Germline-derived CDR1 and CDR2 are SGHDT and YYEEEE. Trimming removed 2 bases from V and 0 bases from J, with 8 bases in between. The CDR3 region is CASSFPGHQETQYF. The CDR3 region has the DNA TGTGCCAGCAGCTTCCCGGGACACCAAGAGACCCAGTACTTC.

This chain links TRBV14 with TRBJ1-6; possibly TRBD1 for D (5 bases). The germline V and J ends were trimmed by 5 bases and 5 bases, with 13 bases remaining between them. Germline V gene lookup returns CDR1 SGHDN and CDR2 FVKESK. The CDR3 extends over 15 amino acids. Written as DNA, the CDR3 is TGTGCCAGCAGCAAACAGGCGCTCCATAATTCACCCCTCCACTTT. It translates to CASSKQALHNSPLHF.

V and J are TRBV6-6 and TRBJ2-5, with D perhaps matching TRBD1 (5 bases). Trimming took off 8 bases at V and 5 bases at J, with 12 bases between the two ends. Per germline, CDR1 MNHNY and CDR2 SVGAGI (reference sequence). The CDR3 loop spans 12 amino acids. CDR3 protein: CASGQNRETQYF. For the CDR3, the DNA is TGTGCCAGCGGACAAAACCGGGAGACCCAGTACTTC.

This sequence joins TRBV2 and TRBJ2-2, with 13 positions matching TRBD2. V gave up 8 bases and J gave up 4 bases; unmatched junction bases: 7. This CDR3 comprises 16 residues. Germline-derived CDR1 and CDR2 are SNHLY and FYNNEI. The CDR3 sequence is CASYHGLAGATGELFF. In nucleotides, the CDR3 is TGTGCCAGCTACCACGGACTAGCGGGGGCCACCGGGGAGCTGTTTTTT.

V gene TRBV14 combines with J gene TRBJ2-7; D remains ambiguous. The V end lost 0 bases, the J end lost 1 base, and 10 bases lay between the germline ends. The CDR3 contains 15 residues. CDR1 and CDR2 from the germline V gene are SGHDN and FVKESK. CDR3 amino acids: CASSQESGLSYEQYF. The CDR3 bases are TGTGCCAGCAGCCAAGAGTCTGGATTGTCCTACGAGCAGTACTTC.